This T cell receptor beta chain was sequenced in a study of breast tumors, draining lymph nodes, adjacent tissues. Regarding the study as a whole: The lymph node origin of tumor T cells was framed as consistent with a hypothesis, not demonstrated. Data fit most tumor T cells coming from lymph node, expanding in tumor. Tumor repertoires ranked between lymph nodes and nontumor tissue in diversity, with V and J gene preferences. Compared with basal-like, luminal-like tumors shared significantly more repertoire with nontumor tissue.

The germline CDR1 and CDR2 sequences are LNHDA and SQIVND (reference sequence). The CDR3 sequence is 15 residues long. Trimming removed 2 bases from V and 3 bases from J, with 12 bases in between. The lymph nodes were axillary draining lymph nodes from breast cancer patients. This clonotype was seen repeatedly, ten times or more. Its antigen is undetermined. TCRdb reprocessed the multiplex PCR reads with MiXCR, giving one entry per CDR3 protein. Altogether 83,000 or so distinct CDR3 sequences are present, roughly a fifth being singletons, with the ten largest covering less than 3%. The TCR sequence derives from a female donor with breast cancer. Some clones in this sample may be carry-over from other donors' samples. The V gene is TRBV19, the J gene TRBJ2-3; the D gene is possibly TRBD1 (5 bases). The sequenced sample consisted of axillary lymph node tissue. In nucleotides, the CDR3 is TGTGCCAGTAGTATAATGGGGCAAAAGACAGATACGCAGTATTTT. Translation gives CASSIMGQKTDTQYF.